This TCR beta chain stems from a study of T cell responses to AZD1222 COVID-19 vaccine (dated by TCRdb to about 2021). Background for the entire study: TCR sequencing covered some 250 trial participants: nearly 210 given two doses of AZD1222 and around 26 given two doses of MenACWY control vaccine. Trial participants were enrolled by age into 18-55, 56-69 and 70-plus year subgroups, with about 150, 28 and 57 TCR-sequenced participants respectively. Points the paper makes about the study in general: Reportedly, close to half of the unique spike-specific TCRs recognized epitopes lying outside the regions that are mutated in the B.1.351 and B.1.1.7 variants. After two AZD1222 doses, spike-specific TCR breadth and depth were significantly higher than at day 0 and than in MenACWY recipients. Participants were mostly white British and included more females than males, and it was suggested by the authors that clonal diversity may have been underestimated. Conclusions about previously exposed vaccinees were limited because only six or seven AZD1222 recipients were SARS-CoV-2 seropositive at baseline. The vaccine-associated CD4 TCRs covered the entire spike protein, and the dominant responses fell in regions 160-218 and 743-854. The 56-69-year group was small, and its depth increase did not reach significance, likely because of low power. Because no samples from the day 14 peak response were available, repertoires could be characterized only after the peak T cell response.

The meaning of the sample's time point label: about 28 days (+/-7) after the second vaccine dose. Because spike-specific TCR depth and breadth did not differ between the two schedules, AZD1222 recipients who got a second dose at roughly 4 weeks were pooled with those who got a second dose at roughly 12 weeks. Samples from vaccinated people were obtained from the UK trials COV001 and COV002, which included a single-blind randomized controlled phase 2/3 trial of AZD1222 (ChAdOx1 nCoV-19) in healthy adults. For TCRbeta chain sequencing, PBMC samples were collected from trial participants at day 0 and at day 28 after the second dose. About this clone: Its binding antigen is unknown. Base qualities are not provided; no much larger clone lies one nucleotide away.

At the junction V is shortened by 6 bases and J by 9 bases; bases outside the gene matches: 15. The germline V gene provides CDR1 WSHSY and CDR2 SAAADI. The CDR3 holds 16 amino acids from the cysteine to the phenylalanine. Here the CDR3 DNA is all that survives: 48 bases in frame from base 1. The CDR3 regions of human TCRbeta chains were analyzed by immunosequencing. In the paper's pipeline: Repertoire TCRs were checked for matches against a reference library of SARS-CoV-2-specific TCRs that had been generated using the MIRA antigen-specificity platform. Breadth meant the fraction of unique TCRs that were SARS-CoV-2-associated, whereas depth meant the fraction of total T cells that were SARS-CoV-2-associated. Each spike-specific TCR was assigned to its reactive spike region and to a CD4 or CD8 class using the MIRA data. Log10-transformed breadth and depth values were compared by one-way ANOVA with Sidak's multiple comparisons tests. TCRdb re-hosts the immuneACCESS table, in-frame sequences only. Its copies lack some clones; in the studies checked, an unresolved V gene accounts for under half of them, and the cause for the rest is not known. D and trimming were read from the DNA, whereas the V and J calls and clone size are those reported in that table. For this sample there are more than 120,000 clones; more than 70% appear just once. The ten most abundant clones make up roughly 1.7% of the sample.

The sequence joins TRBV10-2 to TRBJ1-5; TRBD1 agrees with 9 junctional bases. The sequenced sample was peripheral blood, obtained 28 days after the second AZD1222 dose. This TCR was recovered from an adult who received the AZD1222 COVID-19 vaccine. The nucleotide sequence reads TGCGCCAGCAGGGGCGGTACCGGGACAGGGTTTCGGCCCCAGCATTTT. Its product reads: CASRGGTGTGFRPQHF.